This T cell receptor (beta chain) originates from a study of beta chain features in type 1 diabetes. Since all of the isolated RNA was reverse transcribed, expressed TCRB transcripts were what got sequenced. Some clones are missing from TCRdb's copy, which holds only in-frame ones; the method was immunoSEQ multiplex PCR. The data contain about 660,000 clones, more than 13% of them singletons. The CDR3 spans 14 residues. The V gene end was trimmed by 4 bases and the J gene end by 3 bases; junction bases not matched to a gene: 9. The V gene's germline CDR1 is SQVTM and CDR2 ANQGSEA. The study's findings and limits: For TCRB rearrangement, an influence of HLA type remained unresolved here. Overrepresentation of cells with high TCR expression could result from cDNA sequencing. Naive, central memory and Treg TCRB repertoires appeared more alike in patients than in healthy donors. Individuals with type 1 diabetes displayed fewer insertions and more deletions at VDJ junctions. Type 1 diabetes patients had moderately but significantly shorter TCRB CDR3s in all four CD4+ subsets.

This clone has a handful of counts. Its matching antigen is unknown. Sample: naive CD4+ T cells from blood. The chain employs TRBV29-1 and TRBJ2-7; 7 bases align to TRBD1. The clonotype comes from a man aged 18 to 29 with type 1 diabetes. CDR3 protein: CSVAKTGSDYEQYF. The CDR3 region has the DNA TGCAGCGTTGCCAAGACAGGGTCAGACTACGAGCAGTACTTC.